One and the same sample provided the 8 T cell receptor beta chains below, sequenced in a study of blood T cell repertoires in COVID-19. TCRdb keeps only in-frame clones here, not all; method: immunoSEQ multiplex PCR. This table has 15,000 to 20,000 clones, around 90% appearing once. The sample comprised peripheral blood. Every receptor here comes from a man aged 60 to 69 with active COVID-19.

V gene TRBV20-1 combines with J gene TRBJ2-1; D is undetermined. Deletions cut 3 bases from V and 3 bases from J, with 12 bases between. In germline, CDR1 is DFQATT, CDR2 SNEGSKA (reference sequence). This CDR3 comprises 14 residues. DNA for the CDR3: TGCAGTGCTAGTCGGTCGAGGATCTACAATGAGCAGTTCTTC. As protein: CSASRSRIYNEQFF.

The V gene is TRBV2, the J gene TRBJ2-4; 11 nucleotides align to TRBD2. V lost 6 bases and J lost 5; bases outside the gene matches: 3. Germline V gives CDR1 SNHLY, CDR2 FYNNEI. The CDR3 sequence is 14 residues long. This CDR3 is CASRPGLAENIQYF. In DNA, the CDR3 is TGTGCCAGCAGGCCGGGACTAGCGGAAAACATTCAGTACTTC.

The genes are TRBV6-4 and TRBJ1-5; D not resolved. Germline V gene sequence: CDR1 MRHNA, CDR2 SNTAGT. Trimming removed 0 bases from V and 5 bases from J, with 8 bases in between. The CDR3 is made up of 14 amino acids. CDR3 nucleotide sequence: TGTGCCAGCAGTGACTCGTACCGAGATCAGCCCCAGCATTTT. Its translation: CASSDSYRDQPQHF.

The chain is built from TRBV6-5 and TRBJ2-1; 13 bases are shared with TRBD2. The CDR3 spans 14 residues. The V gene end was trimmed by 7 bases and the J gene end by 4 bases; junction bases not matched to a gene: 1. Per the germline V gene, CDR1 is MNHEY and CDR2 is SVGAGI. DNA of the CDR3: TGTGCCAGCAAGGGACTAGCGGGGTACAATGAGCAGTTCTTC. Protein sequence: CASKGLAGYNEQFF.

The J gene is TRBJ1-6, the V gene TRBV19; D gene unclear. The CDR3 runs to 15 residues. V was trimmed by 2 bases and J by 4 bases, leaving 9 bases between them. Germline loops: CDR1 LNHDA, CDR2 SQIVND (reference sequence). The chain's CDR3 is CASSIRSNYNSPLHF. The CDR3 coding sequence is TGTGCCAGTAGTATAAGAAGCAATTATAATTCACCCCTCCACTTT.

The V gene is TRBV11-2, the J gene TRBJ2-3; no clear D. Germline V gene sequence: CDR1 SGHAT, CDR2 FQNNGV. V was cut by 3 bases and J by 0 bases, with 4 bases left in between. This CDR3 is built from 13 residues. Here the CDR3 reads CASSFASTDTQYF. As DNA, the CDR3 is TGTGCCAGCAGCTTCGCGAGCACAGATACGCAGTATTTT.

This chain links TRBV5-5 with TRBJ2-3; 9 nucleotides match TRBD2. Germline-derived CDR1 and CDR2 are SGHKS and YYEKEE (reference sequence). Trimming removed 5 bases from V and 0 bases from J; junction bases left unmatched: 4. The CDR3 is 15 residues long. The CDR3 here is CASRQLAGSTDTQYF. The CDR3 DNA reads TGTGCCAGCAGGCAACTAGCGGGCAGCACAGATACGCAGTATTTT.

The V and J genes are TRBV14 and TRBJ1-2, with D uncertain. The CDR3 is made up of 15 amino acids. Trimming removed 2 bases at V and 5 bases at J, with 15 bases between. Germline CDR1 SGHDN, CDR2 FVKESK. CDR3 loop: CASSQLSRESYGYTF. DNA of the CDR3: TGTGCCAGCAGCCAACTATCGCGGGAGTCTTATGGCTACACCTTC.